This TCR beta chain was captured by sequencing in a study of blood T cell repertoires in COVID-19. Study context: COVID-19 samples collected from the United States, Italy and Spain covered acute and convalescent phases.

Each participant's cohort was designated according to participant-reported clinical history. Recovered Cohort 3 donors showed two negative PCRs, clearance, or symptom resolution. Methods used by the authors: Reference gene primer amplification yielded estimated nucleated cell counts. TCRdb's table, derived via immunoSEQ multiplex PCR, lists solely in-frame clones and lacks some. That table supplies the V and J calls and clone size; D and trimming were determined from the DNA. The table lists approximately 250,000 clones, 75% to 90% of them singletons. The CDR3 consists of 13 residues. Trimming removed 5 bases at V and 3 bases at J, with 10 bases between. Germline loops: CDR1 SGHTA, CDR2 FQGTGA.

This TCR was sampled from a woman aged 25 to 45 who had recovered from COVID-19. The chain joins TRBV7-3 to TRBJ2-5; D may be TRBD1 (5 bases). Source material: PBMCs or T cells enriched from blood (not recorded which). The CDR3 loop reads CASSLSREETQYF. CDR3 nucleotides: TGTGCCAGCAGCCTCTCCAGGGAAGAGACCCAGTACTTC.